One TCR beta chain is described in this entry. The V end was cut by 4 bases, the J end by 3 bases, with 11 bases between. Germline lookup yields CDR1 SEHNR and CDR2 FQNEAQ (reference sequence). CDR3 size: 14 residues. This record comes from a study of T cells after yellow fever vaccination. Whole-study results and caveats: Post-booster samples contained most primary-vaccination clones (roughly 96% CD4, about 90% CD8).

One entry per CDR3 protein results from TCRdb running MiXCR on the 5' RACE reads. The sample has 50,000 to 65,000 distinct CDR3 sequences; around 6.7% are singletons. Sequenced material: CD8+ T cells not binding an NS4B(214-222) dextramer, sorted from PBMCs, taken 45 days after the first yellow fever vaccination. This TCR came from a man aged 18 to 29 who received the YFV17D yellow fever vaccine. The genes are TRBV7-9 and TRBJ2-3, with D tentatively TRBD1 (6 bases). CDR3 protein: CASSSRDTTDTQYF. The CDR3, as DNA: TGTGCCAGCAGCTCCCGGGACACAACAGATACGCAGTATTTT.